The present T cell receptor beta chain was sequenced within a study of human T cells and chemical hapten exposure (dated by TCRdb to the early 2020s). Turning to the overall study: For sensitization, 2% DPC in acetone was applied to a roughly 2 cm by roughly 2 cm area of upper inner arm skin. Blood for TCR sequencing was provided by twenty-nine alopecia patients at one to four time points (pre-sensitization, 2, 6 and 24 weeks). Patch testing on the upper back used Finn chambers containing 0.01% DPC, with scoring done after 6 days according to International Contact Dermatitis Research Group standards. Throughout the roughly 23-week study period, patients were also given weekly therapeutic DPC doses on the scalp. The patient cohort, mostly female, included alopecia areata with under or over 50% scalp involvement, alopecia totalis and alopecia universalis. In alopecia patients, the study followed how the peripheral blood TCR repertoire changed in vivo over primary and secondary sensitization to diphenylcyclopropenone (DPC), a hapten. Patient blood was sampled pre-sensitization (week 0) and at 2, 6 and about 24 weeks after DPC sensitization. The libraries were sequenced as a pool, and the TCR yield per sample differed mostly because of small variations in library volumes within the pool.

The table lists this clonotype with many counts. No antigen is known for it. Base qualities are not recorded, but no much larger clone differs from it by a single base. Results and caveats for the whole study, not just this receptor: Repeated subsampling changed both the strength of the expansion versus patch-test correlation and the threshold at which the correlation became significant. Significantly more large CDR3 similarity clusters were formed by expanded TCRs than by pre-sensitization or healthy control sets, consistent with antigen-driven responses. The number of TCRs above 1 in 1000 frequency did not change with DPC sensitization; there was no evidence of global repertoire structure alterations. Because every patient had alopecia, a presumed autoimmune disease, the patients' immune response might differ from that of healthy individuals. Patch test score correlated positively with the number of PT1 expanded TCRs, reaching significance at thresholds 8, 16 and 32 but not at 4.

Receptors were amplified or captured by RACE. The sequencing machine was a NextSeq 500. Library preparation attached unique molecular identifiers to individual cDNA molecules for quantitative, reproducible TCR counting. Both TCR alpha and TCR beta chains were sequenced from each blood RNA sample. The paper's data handling went like this. Samples had a median of roughly 99,000 TCRs, with a range from 23,224 to 690,600. V, J and CDR3 annotation of the TCR reads was performed with the Decombinator software suite. Every sample was subsampled to the same number of TCRs (28,000) for the PS versus PT1 abundance plots. Expanded TCRs were defined as absent before sensitization and observed at least eight times at the 2-week time point. Clones were called with MiXCR by TCRdb after fastp trimmed the public reads at Q25, and only in-frame beta chains were retained. Under each unique CDR3 protein, matching rows form one entry showing the most common genes and DNA. In this record, the V and J calls reflect TCRdb's handling and not the investigators' own analysis. The sample table contains roughly 150,000 distinct CDR3 sequences; only one count was recorded for approximately 12% of them. The ten largest clones capture about 1.3% of the sample.

Sample time point, as interpreted from the label and publication: patch test 2, 6 weeks after DPC sensitization. What the treatment or condition label conveys for this sample: therapeutic diphenylcyclopropenone sensitization with weekly scalp DPC. Blood at each patch-test visit was drawn before the patch test was applied. Patients were eligible if aged 18 to 70, diagnosed with alopecia and judged suitable for DPC therapy, and pregnant patients were excluded. Unfractionated whole blood was collected in Tempus Blood RNA tubes, and total RNA was extracted from that blood. The TCR originated in a woman in her forties or fifties with alopecia areata. Some clones in this sample may be carry-over from other donors' samples. Material: whole blood, obtained in connection with sensitization to the hapten diphenylcyclopropenone (DPC).

The bases read TGTGCCAGCAGCTTGGCGCTCTACAATGAGCAGTTCTTC. It is translated as CASSLALYNEQFF. Recombination connected TRBV5-4 to TRBJ2-1, with the D segment identity uncertain. V was cut back by 0 bases and J by 3 bases, leaving a gap of 4 bases between them. The germline V gene (reference sequence) yields SGHNT for CDR1 and YYREEE for CDR2. The CDR3, from cysteine to phenylalanine, totals 13 residues. Solely the CDR3 DNA is kept, with 39 bases framed from the first base.